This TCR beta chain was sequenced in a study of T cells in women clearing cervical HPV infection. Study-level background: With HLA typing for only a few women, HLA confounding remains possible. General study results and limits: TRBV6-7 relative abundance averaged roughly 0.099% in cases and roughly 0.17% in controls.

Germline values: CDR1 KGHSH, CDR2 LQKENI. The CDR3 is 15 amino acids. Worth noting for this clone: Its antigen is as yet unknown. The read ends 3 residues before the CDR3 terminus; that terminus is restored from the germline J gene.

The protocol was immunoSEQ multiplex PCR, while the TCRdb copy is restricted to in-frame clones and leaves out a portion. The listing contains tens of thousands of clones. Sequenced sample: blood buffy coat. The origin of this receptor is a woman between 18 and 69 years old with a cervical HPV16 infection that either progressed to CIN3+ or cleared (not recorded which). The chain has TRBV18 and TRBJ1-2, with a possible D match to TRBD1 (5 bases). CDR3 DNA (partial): TGTGCCAGCTCACCGGGACTAGCGAACTCCTACGAC. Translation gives CASSPGLANSYD. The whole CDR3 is CASSPGLANSYDYTF.